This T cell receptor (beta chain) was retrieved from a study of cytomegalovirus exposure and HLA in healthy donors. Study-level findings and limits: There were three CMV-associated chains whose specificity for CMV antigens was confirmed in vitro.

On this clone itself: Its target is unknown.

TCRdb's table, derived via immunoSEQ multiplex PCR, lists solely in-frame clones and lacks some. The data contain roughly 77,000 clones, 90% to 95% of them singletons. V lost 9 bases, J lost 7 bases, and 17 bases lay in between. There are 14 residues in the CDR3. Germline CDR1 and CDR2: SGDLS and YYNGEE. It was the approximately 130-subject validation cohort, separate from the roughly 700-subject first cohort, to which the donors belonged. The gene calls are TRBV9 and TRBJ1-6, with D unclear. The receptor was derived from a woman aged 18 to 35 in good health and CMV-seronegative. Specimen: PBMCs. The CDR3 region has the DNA TGTGCCAACGGTCGGCCGTCGGGGAATTCACCCCTCCACTTT. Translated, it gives CANGRPSGNSPLHF.